The clone carrying this TCR beta chain was seen ten or more times. Antigen: not known. Researchers prepared the TCRbeta library using unique molecular identifiers, the study reports. Each CDR3 protein gets one entry after TCRdb re-called the PCR reads with MiXCR. The sample includes some 29,000 distinct CDR3 sequences, 6.3% seen only once; the top ten take 7%. The sample is drawn from a study of T-cell reconstitution after alpha-beta-depleted transplantation in children. Study findings and constraints: Diversity and T-cell counts at one year after transplant derived mostly from new T cells.

This CDR3 is built from 16 residues. Trimming took off 7 bases at V and 0 bases at J, with 15 bases between the two ends. Germline CDR1 reads SNHLY; CDR2 reads FYNNEI. The J gene is TRBJ1-4, the V gene TRBV2, with D possibly being TRBD1 (6 bases). The sequence derives from a male patient younger than 18 who had a stem cell transplant for acute myeloid leukemia, so the T cells may come from the graft donor. The material sequenced was PBMCs, mostly from graft donor cells, taken 180 days after TCRalphabeta/CD19-depleted stem cell transplant. The CDR3 reads CASTLTGVATNEKLFF. In DNA form, the CDR3 reads TGTGCCAGCACCCTGACAGGAGTCGCAACTAATGAAAAACTGTTTTTT. The variable domain in full, completed from reference TRBV2 and TRBJ1-4, reads EPEVTQTPSHQVTQMGQEVILRCVPISNHLYFYWYRQILGQKVEFLVSFYNNEISEKSEIFDDQFSVERPDGSNFTLKIRSTKLEDSAMYFCASTLTGVATNEKLFFGSGTQLSVL.